These T cell receptor beta chains were read from a single sample in a study of T cell changes during pregnancy in multiple sclerosis. This table comes from immunoSEQ multiplex PCR, and its TCRdb copy is limited to in-frame clones, with some not included. The profile shows approximately 80,000 clones, approximately 94% of them singletons. Sequencing used peripheral blood, obtained in the third trimester of pregnancy. The receptors originated from a female donor with multiple sclerosis, enrolled in a pregnancy study. Each CDR3 is given with its conserved first and last residue. The D gene is left open where the match is weak. For some rows the clone size is stated as once, few or many, or as a class when expanded; others skip it.

v_gene,d_gene,abundance,j_gene,CDR3aa,CDR3nt
TRBV5-1,TRBD2,.,TRBJ2-1,CAVSGTSGGNEQFF,TGCGCCGTATCCGGGACTAGCGGGGGAAATGAGCAGTTCTTC
TRBV4-1,.,.,TRBJ2-3,CASSYSPDTQYF,TGCGCCAGCAGCTACTCCCCCGATACGCAGTATTTT
TRBV15,.,.,TRBJ2-6,CATSQGTGANVLTF,TGTGCCACCAGCCAGGGGACTGGGGCCAACGTCCTGACTTTC
TRBV2,.,.,TRBJ2-1,CARGGAPYNEQFF,TGTGCCAGAGGGGGGGCGCCTTACAATGAGCAGTTCTTC
TRBV4-1,.,.,TRBJ1-5,CASSQGREGPQPQHF,TGCGCCAGCAGCCAAGGTAGGGAGGGCCCTCAGCCCCAGCATTTT
TRBV9,.,once,TRBJ2-6,CASSVGDLSGANVLTF,TGTGCCAGCAGCGTAGGCGATCTCTCTGGGGCCAACGTCCTGACTTTC
TRBV2,.,.,TRBJ2-5,CASREPQETQYF,TGTGCCAGCAGGGAACCTCAAGAGACCCAGTACTTC
TRBV5-4,.,.,TRBJ1-3,CASSLEVGPGSGNTIYF,TGTGCCAGCAGCTTGGAGGTGGGGCCAGGTTCTGGAAACACCATATATTTT
TRBV5-1,.,.,TRBJ2-7,CASSLEAGKYEQYF,TGCGCCAGCAGCTTGGAGGCAGGGAAGTACGAGCAGTACTTC
TRBV19,.,.,TRBJ2-2,CASSRRDGTGELFF,TGTGCCAGCAGTAGGAGAGACGGGACCGGGGAGCTGTTTTTT
TRBV6-1,TRBD2,.,TRBJ2-2,CASTGLAGYTGELFF,TGTGCCAGCACTGGGCTAGCGGGGTACACCGGGGAGCTGTTTTTT
TRBV7-3,TRBD2,.,TRBJ2-5,CASSLGGGGETQYF,TGTGCCAGCAGCTTAGGCGGGGGAGGAGAGACCCAGTACTTC
TRBV5-6,TRBD2,.,TRBJ2-7,CASSPSGLSPYEQYF,TGTGCCAGCAGCCCATCGGGACTAAGTCCCTACGAGCAGTACTTC
TRBV19,.,once,TRBJ2-7,CASSIIVEGSYEQYF,TGTGCCAGTAGTATCATTGTAGAGGGCTCCTACGAGCAGTACTTC
TRBV2,TRBD2,once,TRBJ2-5,CASSEGRGGPQETQYF,TGTGCCAGCAGTGAAGGCCGGGGGGGACCCCAAGAGACCCAGTACTTC
TRBV6-4,.,.,TRBJ2-2,CASSDSNSGGELFF,TGTGCCAGCAGTGACTCGAATTCGGGCGGGGAGCTGTTTTTT
TRBV15,.,.,TRBJ1-2,CATSTRVGLPTLYGYTF,TGTGCCACCAGCACAAGAGTGGGCCTCCCGACCCTCTATGGCTACACCTTC
TRBV18,.,.,TRBJ1-1,CASSDNQGGAEAFF,TGTGCCAGCTCAGATAATCAGGGTGGGGCTGAAGCTTTCTTT
TRBV7-8,.,.,TRBJ2-2,CASSLKASRAGELFF,TGTGCCAGCAGCTTAAAGGCTTCCAGGGCCGGGGAGCTGTTTTTT
TRBV13,.,.,TRBJ2-3,CASSLRQLSSTDTQYF,TGTGCCAGCAGCTTAAGACAGTTGTCTAGCACAGATACGCAGTATTTT
TRBV5-1,.,.,TRBJ2-2,CASRGLAWGGELFF,TGCGCCAGCAGGGGTCTAGCCTGGGGCGGGGAGCTGTTTTTT
TRBV2,.,.,TRBJ1-2,CASSLYTNYGYTF,TGTGCCAGCAGTTTGTACACTAACTATGGCTACACCTTC
TRBV27,.,once,TRBJ2-3,CASSLVGATDTQYF,TGTGCCAGCAGTTTAGTGGGGGCCACAGATACGCAGTATTTT
TRBV4-1,TRBD1,.,TRBJ2-5,CASSENPGQGPQETQYF,TGCGCCAGCAGCGAAAATCCGGGACAGGGACCCCAAGAGACCCAGTACTTC
TRBV5-4,TRBD2,.,TRBJ2-1,CASSYSSGGANEQFF,TGTGCCAGCAGCTATTCTAGCGGGGGGGCCAATGAGCAGTTCTTC
TRBV19,.,.,TRBJ1-5,CASREASGNQPQHF,TGTGCCAGTAGAGAGGCAAGCGGCAATCAGCCCCAGCATTTT
TRBV6-5,.,.,TRBJ2-6,CASSGNSGANVLTF,TGTGCCAGCAGTGGCAACTCTGGGGCCAACGTCCTGACTTTC